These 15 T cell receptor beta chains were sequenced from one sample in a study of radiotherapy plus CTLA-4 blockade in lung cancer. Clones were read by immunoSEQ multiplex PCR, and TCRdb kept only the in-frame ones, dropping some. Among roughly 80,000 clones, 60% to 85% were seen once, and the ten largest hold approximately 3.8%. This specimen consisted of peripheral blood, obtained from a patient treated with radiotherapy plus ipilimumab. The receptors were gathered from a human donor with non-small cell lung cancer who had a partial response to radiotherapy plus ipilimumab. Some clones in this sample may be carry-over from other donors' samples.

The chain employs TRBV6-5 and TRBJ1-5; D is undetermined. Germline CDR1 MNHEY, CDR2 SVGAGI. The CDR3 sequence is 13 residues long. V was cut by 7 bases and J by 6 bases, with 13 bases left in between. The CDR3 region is CASTLARGQPQHF. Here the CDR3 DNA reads TGTGCCAGCACCTTGGCTCGGGGTCAGCCCCAGCATTTT.

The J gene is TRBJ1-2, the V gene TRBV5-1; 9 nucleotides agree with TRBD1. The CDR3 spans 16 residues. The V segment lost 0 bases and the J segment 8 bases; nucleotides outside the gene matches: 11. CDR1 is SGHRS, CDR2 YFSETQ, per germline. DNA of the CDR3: TGCGCCAGCAGCTTGGGGACAACAGGGGGCGCGCAAGGCTACACCTTC. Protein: CASSLGTTGGAQGYTF.

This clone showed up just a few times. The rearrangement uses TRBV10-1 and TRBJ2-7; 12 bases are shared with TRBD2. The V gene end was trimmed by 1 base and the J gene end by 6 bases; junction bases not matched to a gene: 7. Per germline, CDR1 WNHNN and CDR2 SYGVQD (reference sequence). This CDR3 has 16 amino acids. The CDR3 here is CASSELETSGGSEQYF. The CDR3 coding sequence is TGCGCCAGCAGTGAGTTGGAGACTAGCGGGGGAAGCGAGCAGTACTTC.

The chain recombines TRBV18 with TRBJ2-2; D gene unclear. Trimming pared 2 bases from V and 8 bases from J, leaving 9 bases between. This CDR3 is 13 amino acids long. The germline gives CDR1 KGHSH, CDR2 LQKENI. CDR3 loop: CASSPTQQGELFF. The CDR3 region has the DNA TGTGCCAGCTCACCAACGCAACAGGGGGAGCTGTTTTTT.

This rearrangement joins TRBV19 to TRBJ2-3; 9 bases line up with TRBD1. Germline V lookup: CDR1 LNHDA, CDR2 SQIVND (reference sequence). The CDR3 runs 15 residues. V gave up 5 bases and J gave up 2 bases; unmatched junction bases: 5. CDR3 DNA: TGTGCCAGTAGTGTGGACAGGGGCTTCACAGATACGCAGTATTTT. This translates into CASSVDRGFTDTQYF.

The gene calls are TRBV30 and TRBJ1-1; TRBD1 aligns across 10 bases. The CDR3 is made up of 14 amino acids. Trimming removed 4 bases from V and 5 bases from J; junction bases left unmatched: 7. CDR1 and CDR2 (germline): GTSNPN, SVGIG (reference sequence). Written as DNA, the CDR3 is TGTGCCTGGACTCGGGACAGGGGACGGACTGAAGCTTTCTTT. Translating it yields CAWTRDRGRTEAFF.

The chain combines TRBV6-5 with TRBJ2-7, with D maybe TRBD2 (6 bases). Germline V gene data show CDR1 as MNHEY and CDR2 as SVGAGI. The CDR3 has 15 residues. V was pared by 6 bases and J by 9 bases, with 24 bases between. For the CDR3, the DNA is TGTGCCAGCAGCCTACTCGGGAGAGTGTCGAGAAGGCAGTACTTC. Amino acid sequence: CASSLLGRVSRRQYF.

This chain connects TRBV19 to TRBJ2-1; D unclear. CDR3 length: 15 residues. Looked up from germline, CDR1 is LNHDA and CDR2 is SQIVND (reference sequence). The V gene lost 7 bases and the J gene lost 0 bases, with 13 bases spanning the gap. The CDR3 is CASKVAVYSYNEQFF. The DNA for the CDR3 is TGTGCCAGTAAAGTGGCGGTCTACTCCTACAATGAGCAGTTCTTC.

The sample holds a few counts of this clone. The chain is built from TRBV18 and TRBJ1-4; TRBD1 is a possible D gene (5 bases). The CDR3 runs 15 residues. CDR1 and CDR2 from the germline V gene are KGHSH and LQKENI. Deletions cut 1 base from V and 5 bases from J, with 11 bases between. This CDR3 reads CASSPRRAKNEKLFF. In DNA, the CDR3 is TGTGCCAGCTCACCACGCAGGGCCAAGAATGAAAAACTGTTTTTT.

The CDR3 loop reads CASSLELAGGTEQYF. In DNA, the CDR3 is TGCGCCAGCAGCTTGGAGCTAGCGGGGGGGACTGAGCAGTACTTC. The chain joins TRBV5-1 to TRBJ2-7; the match to TRBD2 covers 12 bases. In germline, CDR1 is SGHRS, CDR2 YFSETQ. The CDR3 covers 15 residues. Trimming cost V 0 bases and J 7 bases; bases outside gene matches: 5.

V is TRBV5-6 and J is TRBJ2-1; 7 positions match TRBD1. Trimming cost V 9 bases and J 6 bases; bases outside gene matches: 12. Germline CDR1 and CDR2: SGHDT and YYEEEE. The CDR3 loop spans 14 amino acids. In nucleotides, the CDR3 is TGTGCCACTTCAACAGGGGCGTACGGCAATGAGCAGTTCTTC. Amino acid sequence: CATSTGAYGNEQFF.

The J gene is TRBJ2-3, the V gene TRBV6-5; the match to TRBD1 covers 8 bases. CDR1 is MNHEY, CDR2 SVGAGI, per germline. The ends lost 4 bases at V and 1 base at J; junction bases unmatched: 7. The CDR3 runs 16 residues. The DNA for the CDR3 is TGTGCCAGCAGTTTTATTCGGGACAGGCGCACAGATACGCAGTATTTT. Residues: CASSFIRDRRTDTQYF.

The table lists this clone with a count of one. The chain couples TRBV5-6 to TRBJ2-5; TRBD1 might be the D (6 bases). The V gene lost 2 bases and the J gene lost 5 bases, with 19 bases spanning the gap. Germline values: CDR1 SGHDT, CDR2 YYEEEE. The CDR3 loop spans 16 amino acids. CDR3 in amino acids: CASSLPGQGRGETQYF. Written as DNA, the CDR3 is TGTGCCAGCAGCTTACCGGGCCAGGGGAGAGGGGAGACCCAGTACTTC. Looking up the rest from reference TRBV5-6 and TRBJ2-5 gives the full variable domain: DAGVTQSPTHLIKTRGQQVTLRCSPKSGHDTVSWYQQALGQGPQFIFQYYEEEERQRGNFPDRFSGHQFPNYSSELNVNALLLGDSALYLCASSLPGQGRGETQYFGPGTRLLVL.

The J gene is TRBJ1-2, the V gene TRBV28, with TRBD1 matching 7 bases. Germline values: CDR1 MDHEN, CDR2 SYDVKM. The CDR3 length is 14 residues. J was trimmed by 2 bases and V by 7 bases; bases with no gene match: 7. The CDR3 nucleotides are TGTGCCAGCACCCCTGGGGGACAGAACTATGGCTACACCTTC. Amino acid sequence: CASTPGGQNYGYTF.

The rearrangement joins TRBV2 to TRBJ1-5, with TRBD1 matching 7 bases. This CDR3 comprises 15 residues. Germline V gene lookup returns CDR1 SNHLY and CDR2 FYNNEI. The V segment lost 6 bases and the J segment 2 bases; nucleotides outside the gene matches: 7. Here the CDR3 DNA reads TGTGCCAGCAGGACAGGGTTCTTAGGCAATCAGCCCCAGCATTTT. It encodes CASRTGFLGNQPQHF.